One sample yielded the 25 T cell receptor beta chains listed below, sequenced in a study of blood T cell repertoires in COVID-19. Using immunoSEQ multiplex PCR, the repertoire was profiled, and TCRdb retains in-frame clones only, with some absent. In the table there are 80,000 to 90,000 clones, about 83% of which are singletons. The source material was peripheral blood. Source of these receptors: an older woman with acute or convalescent COVID-19.

The CDR3 nucleotides are TGTGCCAGCAGGGGGGGAGGGGCCGGCTCTGGAAACACCATATATTTT. Translated: CASRGGGAGSGNTIYF. The chain combines TRBV2 with TRBJ1-3, with a weak D call TRBD1 (5 bases). Germline V lookup: CDR1 SNHLY, CDR2 FYNNEI. This CDR3 has 16 amino acids. Deletions cut 6 bases from V and 0 bases from J, with 15 bases between.

The CDR3 loop is CASSGLAQTNYNEQFF. The CDR3 nucleotides read TGTGCCAGCAGTGGTCTAGCCCAAACGAATTACAATGAGCAGTTCTTC. The J gene is TRBJ2-1, the V gene TRBV6-1, with a possible D match to TRBD2 (5 bases). In germline, CDR1 is MNHNS, CDR2 SASEGT. The CDR3 is 16 amino acids. The V gene lost 4 bases and the J gene lost 4 bases, with 17 bases spanning the gap.

V is TRBV28 and J is TRBJ1-1; a weak D match, TRBD1 (5 bases). Per the germline V gene, CDR1 is MDHEN and CDR2 is SYDVKM. The CDR3 runs 14 residues. V lost 2 bases, J lost 3 bases, and 10 bases lay in between. CDR3: CASSLQGPDTEAFF. In DNA, the CDR3 is TGTGCCAGCAGTTTACAGGGCCCGGACACTGAAGCTTTCTTT.

This chain joins TRBV5-1 and TRBJ2-1, with a weak D call TRBD2 (5 bases). The CDR3 has 15 residues. Trimming cost V 0 bases and J 8 bases, with 15 bases left between them. Germline loops: CDR1 SGHRS, CDR2 YFSETQ. The CDR3 here is CASSLDEGLFDEQFF. As DNA, the CDR3 is TGCGCCAGCAGCTTGGATGAGGGTTTGTTCGATGAGCAGTTCTTC.

The V gene is TRBV2, the J gene TRBJ1-1; TRBD1 matches 7 bases. V gave up 3 bases and J gave up 3 bases; unmatched junction bases: 4. The CDR3 spans 14 residues. CDR1 SNHLY and CDR2 FYNNEI come from the germline V gene. CDR3 DNA: TGTGCCAGCAGTGATGGAGGGGGCGACACTGAAGCTTTCTTT. Translated, it gives CASSDGGGDTEAFF.

This chain joins TRBV9 and TRBJ2-3; 8 nucleotides line up with TRBD2. J lost 3 bases, V lost 4 bases, and 7 bases had no gene match. The CDR3 covers 15 residues. Germline values: CDR1 SGDLS, CDR2 YYNGEE. The CDR3 DNA reads TGTGCCAGCAGCCCTAGTCGCGGGGGGACAGATACGCAGTATTTT. Its protein product is CASSPSRGGTDTQYF.

The V and J genes are TRBV5-1 and TRBJ1-1; D gene uncertain. This CDR3 region has 15 residues. Germline CDR1 and CDR2: SGHRS and YFSETQ. The V and J ends lost 4 bases and 3 bases respectively, with 16 bases between them. The CDR3: CASSPGPSEYTEAFF. In DNA form, the CDR3 reads TGCGCCAGCAGCCCTGGGCCATCCGAGTACACTGAAGCTTTCTTT.

This clone has just one count. The chain couples TRBV6-5 to TRBJ2-2; 7 nucleotides line up with TRBD1. The CDR3 runs to 15 residues. The ends lost 5 bases at V and 0 bases at J; junction bases unmatched: 3. Germline values: CDR1 MNHEY, CDR2 SVGAGI. DNA for the CDR3: TGTGCCAGCAGTACCGGGACAGCGAACACCGGGGAGCTGTTTTTT. Its translation is CASSTGTANTGELFF.

V and J are TRBV11-3 and TRBJ1-5, with 9 bases identical to TRBD1. Losses at the gene ends were 5 bases for V and 7 bases for J; bases not matched to a gene: 9. The CDR3 length is 15 residues. CDR1 and CDR2 (germline): SGHNT, YENEEA. For the CDR3, the DNA is TGTGCCAGCAGCCTATACAGGGGGCTGAGGCAGCCCCAGCATTTT. Its protein product is CASSLYRGLRQPQHF.

This rearrangement joins TRBV18 to TRBJ1-4; TRBD1 agrees at 10 bases. The CDR3 length is 17 residues. The V and J ends lost 3 bases and 4 bases, in that order; junction bases with no gene match: 8. Germline V gene sequence: CDR1 KGHSH, CDR2 LQKENI. The CDR3 is CASSPRDRGSINEKLFF. Written as DNA, the CDR3 is TGTGCCAGCTCACCCAGGGACAGGGGCTCGATTAATGAAAAACTGTTTTTT.

The V gene is TRBV2, the J gene TRBJ2-1; 9 nucleotides match TRBD2. The CDR3 loop spans 15 amino acids. With 4 bases clipped from V and 3 bases from J, the junction kept 4 bases outside the gene matches. The V gene's germline CDR1 is SNHLY and CDR2 FYNNEI. For the CDR3, the DNA is TGTGCCAGCAGTGCAGCGGGGGGAAACTACAATGAGCAGTTCTTC. This gives the protein CASSAAGGNYNEQFF.

CDR3 sequence: CASSLDRYGYTF. The CDR3 DNA sequence: TGTGCCAGCAGCTTAGACCGCTATGGCTACACCTTC. This chain connects TRBV11-3 to TRBJ1-2, with D unclear. Germline CDR1 SGHNT, CDR2 YENEEA. The CDR3 runs to 12 residues. Trimming shortened V by 0 bases and J by 4 bases, and 3 bases separated the two germline ends.

The rearrangement links TRBV28 to TRBJ1-2, with a tentative D call TRBD1 (5 bases). Germline V gene lookup returns CDR1 MDHEN and CDR2 SYDVKM. V was shortened by 8 bases and J by 8 bases, with 18 bases between the two germline ends. CDR3 length equals 13 residues. The CDR3 reads CASWEDTGRGYTF. CDR3 nucleotides: TGTGCCAGCTGGGAGGACACGGGGAGAGGCTACACCTTC.

The chain has TRBV18 and TRBJ2-2; unclear D gene. Germline V gives CDR1 KGHSH, CDR2 LQKENI. V lost 3 bases, J lost 7 bases, and 9 bases lay in between. The CDR3 runs to 13 residues. The CDR3 coding sequence is TGTGCCAGCTCACCGGCTGAAGACGGGGAGCTGTTTTTT. Protein product: CASSPAEDGELFF.

CDR3 sequence (DNA): TGTGCCAGCCACAACCCCCAGGGCAGGAACACTGAAGCTTTCTTT. This codes for CASHNPQGRNTEAFF. The genes are TRBV6-5 and TRBJ1-1, with D possibly matching TRBD1 (5 bases). V shed 8 bases and J shed 1 base, with 17 bases lying between them. CDR3 size: 15 residues. Germline CDR1 and CDR2: MNHEY and SVGAGI.

This rearrangement joins TRBV6-5 to TRBJ2-1; 12 positions agree with TRBD2. CDR1 is MNHEY and CDR2 is SVGAGI in the germline V gene. J gave up 6 bases and V 5 bases, and 5 bases lay outside the gene matches. The length of the CDR3 is 15 residues. The CDR3 DNA is TGTGCCAGCAGTATTCGGACTAGCGGGGTCAATGAGCAGTTCTTC. This sequence encodes CASSIRTSGVNEQFF.

This clone was counted a single time. This chain joins TRBV27 and TRBJ2-1, with TRBD1 matching over 9 bases. CDR3 size: 15 residues. Trimming cost V 5 bases and J 1 base; bases outside gene matches: 3. The germline V gene encodes CDR1 MNHEY and CDR2 SMNVEV (reference sequence). CDR3 DNA sequence: TGTGCCAGCAGTACGGACAGGGGATCCTACAATGAGCAGTTCTTC. Translating gives CASSTDRGSYNEQFF.

The chain joins TRBV19 to TRBJ1-4, with unresolved D. The CDR3 spans 16 residues. V was cut by 5 bases and J by 5 bases, with 18 bases left in between. Per the germline V gene, CDR1 is LNHDA and CDR2 is SQIVND (reference sequence). CDR3 bases: TGTGCCAGTAGTCCAGGTGGCTCCCGGTTGAATGAAAAACTGTTTTTT. It is translated as CASSPGGSRLNEKLFF. The full variable domain, with the rest looked up from reference TRBV19 and TRBJ1-4, is DGGITQSPKYLFRKEGQNVTLSCEQNLNHDAMYWYRQDPGQGLRLIYYSQIVNDFQKGDIAEGYSVSREKKESFPLTVTSAQKNPTAFYLCASSPGGSRLNEKLFFGSGTQLSVL.

The chain couples TRBV7-9 to TRBJ1-1; a weak D match, TRBD1 (6 bases). Germline CDR1 is SEHNR and CDR2 is FQNEAQ (reference sequence). This CDR3 contains 14 residues. The V gene lost 5 bases and the J gene lost 3 bases, with 13 bases spanning the gap. The CDR3 sequence is CASSQITGYTEAFF. As DNA, the CDR3 is TGTGCCAGCAGCCAAATAACAGGGTACACTGAAGCTTTCTTT.

The rearrangement uses TRBV9 and TRBJ1-2, with TRBD1 identical over 7 bases. CDR3 length: 12 amino acids. CDR1 is SGDLS, CDR2 YYNGEE, per germline. V was pared by 2 bases and J by 8 bases, with 3 bases of the junction left unmatched. The CDR3 DNA reads as TGTGCCAGCAGCGTTCGGGGACAGGGCTACACCTTC. Amino acids: CASSVRGQGYTF.

This CDR3 reads CASSQADRGGQPQHF. CDR3 bases: TGCGCCAGCAGCCAAGCCGACAGGGGCGGACAGCCCCAGCATTTT. The V gene is TRBV4-1, the J gene TRBJ1-5; 8 bases fit TRBD1. Trimming at V came to 1 base and at J to 7 bases, leaving 6 bases not matched to a gene. CDR3 length: 15 amino acids. CDR1 is MGHRA and CDR2 is YSYEKL in the germline V gene.

This clone is a singleton in its sample. The chain employs TRBV18 and TRBJ1-5, with D perhaps TRBD1 (5 bases). Trimming took 2 bases from V and 5 from J, leaving 10 bases between them. The V gene's germline CDR1 is KGHSH and CDR2 LQKENI. This CDR3 region has 14 residues. In nucleotides, the CDR3 is TGTGCCAGCTCACCATTCGGGGGGGATCAGCCCCAGCATTTT. Protein: CASSPFGGDQPQHF. The whole variable domain, filled in from reference TRBV18 and TRBJ1-5, reads NAGVMQNPRHLVRRRGQEARLRCSPMKGHSHVYWYRQLPEEGLKFMVYLQKENIIDESGMPKERFSAEFPKEGPSILRIQQVVRGDSAAYFCASSPFGGDQPQHFGDGTRLSIL.

The chain recombines TRBV29-1 with TRBJ1-4; D ambiguous. The CDR3 is made up of 13 amino acids. Germline values: CDR1 SQVTM, CDR2 ANQGSEA. V was clipped by 7 bases and J by 0 bases, with 9 bases between them. The CDR3 DNA reads as TGCAGCGCCCTCCGGGCAACTAATGAAAAACTGTTTTTT. Translating it yields CSALRATNEKLFF.

The chain joins TRBV19 to TRBJ2-7, with 9 positions matching TRBD2. Germline V lookup: CDR1 LNHDA, CDR2 SQIVND (reference sequence). The CDR3 contains 14 residues. V was pared by 7 bases and J by 2 bases, with 6 bases of the junction left unmatched. The chain's CDR3 is CASNVGGGAYEQYF. CDR3 nucleotide sequence: TGTGCCAGTAACGTCGGCGGGGGGGCCTACGAGCAGTACTTC.

This clone occurred once. V gene TRBV12-3 or TRBV12-4 combines with J gene TRBJ2-7; no firm D call. The CDR3 is 12 amino acids. Trimming took off 2 bases at V and 4 bases at J, with 6 bases between the two ends. This CDR3 is CASSLMRYEQYF. CDR3 sequence (DNA): TGTGCCAGCAGTTTAATGAGGTACGAGCAGTACTTC.